This T cell receptor (beta chain) was captured in a study of technical replicates of blood from four donors. This CDR3 spans 14 amino acids. The germline V and J ends were trimmed by 10 bases and 0 bases, with 13 bases remaining between them. CDR1 and CDR2 from the germline V gene are MNHNY and SVGAGI (reference sequence). The sample holds one count of this clone. Data came from immunoSEQ multiplex PCR; TCRdb stores just in-frame clones and leaves some out. Of almost 70,000 clones listed, approximately 88% are singletons. The source material was PBMCs. This TCR derives from a human donor in good health. Some clones in this sample may be carry-over from other donors' samples. This sequence joins TRBV6-6 and TRBJ1-3; D ambiguous. CDR3 in DNA: TGTGCCATAAATGCGGGGTACTCTGGAAACACCATATATTTT. It codes for CAINAGYSGNTIYF.